Each of the 21 T cell receptor beta chains below was sequenced from the same sample in a study of human T cells and chemical hapten exposure. MiXCR was run by TCRdb on the RACE reads, yielding one entry per CDR3 protein. The sample holds a few hundred thousand distinct CDR3 sequences; around 5.5% are singletons and the top ten take about 8.2%. Time point of the sample: pre-sensitization, week 0. The treatment denotes: therapeutic diphenylcyclopropenone sensitization with weekly scalp DPC. The sample was whole blood, taken in connection with sensitization to the hapten diphenylcyclopropenone (DPC). These receptors all come from a woman aged 18-29 years with alopecia areata. Some clones in this sample may be carry-over from other donors' samples.

The sample holds many counts of this clonotype. The rearrangement links TRBV7-9 to TRBJ1-6; D unresolved. This CDR3 has 13 amino acids. CDR1 is SEHNR, CDR2 FQNEAQ, per germline (reference sequence). Trimming stripped 2 bases from V and 5 bases from J, with 4 bases between. The CDR3 nucleotides read TGTGCCAGCAGCTTACAGAATAATTCACCCCTCCACTTT. It codes for CASSLQNNSPLHF.

This clonotype was seen a handful of times. The V gene is TRBV12-3 or TRBV12-4, the J gene TRBJ1-2; 9 bases fit TRBD1. Trimming removed 7 bases from V and 2 bases from J; junction bases left unmatched: 8. The CDR3 runs 15 residues. The CDR3 DNA reads TGTGCCAGCACACTCGAACAGGGGGCCAACTATGGCTACACCTTC. Translation gives CASTLEQGANYGYTF.

This clonotype came up many times. The gene calls are TRBV7-2 and TRBJ1-4; D perhaps matches TRBD1 (5 bases). The V and J ends lost 2 bases and 3 bases respectively, with 10 bases between them. CDR1 is SGHTA and CDR2 is FQGNSA in the germline V gene. This CDR3 is 15 amino acids long. CDR3 coding DNA: TGTGCCAGCAGCTTATCCCGGGGCTCTAATGAAAAACTGTTTTTT. Residues: CASSLSRGSNEKLFF.

This clonotype occurred a few times. The chain links TRBV10-3 to TRBJ2-3; no clear D. The germline gives CDR1 ENHRY, CDR2 SYGVKD. V shed 11 bases and J shed 2 bases, with 14 bases lying between them. The CDR3 spans 13 residues. The CDR3 DNA follows: TGTGCCTCCGGGCAGTTAATCACAGATACGCAGTATTTT. It specifies CASGQLITDTQYF.

This clonotype was seen repeatedly, ten times or more. The chain joins TRBV6-1 to TRBJ1-1; possibly TRBD1 for D (5 bases). From germline, CDR1 is MNHNS and CDR2 SASEGT. V was pared by 6 bases and J by 2 bases, with 13 bases between. This CDR3 is built from 14 residues. The CDR3 nucleotides are TGTGCCAGCAGCAGACAGAGGAGTAACACTGAAGCTTTCTTT. It is translated as CASSRQRSNTEAFF.

At least ten counts were recorded for this clonotype. This sequence joins TRBV29-1 and TRBJ1-1, with D uncertain. Between the trimmed V and J ends, which lost 4 bases and 3 bases, there was a span of 6 bases. CDR3 length: 11 residues. The germline CDR1 and CDR2 sequences are SQVTM and ANQGSEA. The CDR3 reads CSVVDYTEAFF. The DNA of the CDR3 is TGCAGCGTTGTAGATTACACTGAAGCTTTCTTT.

In this sample, this clonotype turned up many times. The chain employs TRBV12-3 or TRBV12-4 and TRBJ2-5, with no clear D. This CDR3 comprises 15 residues. The V end lost 5 bases, the J end lost 1 base, and 14 bases lay between the germline ends. CDR3 region: CASSLVEEIQETQYF. In DNA form, the CDR3 reads TGTGCCAGCAGTCTGGTAGAGGAAATCCAAGAGACCCAGTACTTC.

This clonotype was seen ten or more times. The chain employs TRBV6-5 and TRBJ2-1; tentative D call: TRBD2 (5 bases). The CDR3 contains 11 residues. Germline CDR1 MNHEY, CDR2 SVGAGI. V was clipped by 6 bases and J by 9 bases, with 9 bases between them. The DNA of the CDR3 is TGTGCCAGCAGGCGGGTAACTGAGCAGTTCTTC. Amino acid sequence: CASRRVTEQFF.

This clonotype was seen at least ten times. The chain joins TRBV4-3 to TRBJ1-2; tentative D call: TRBD1 (6 bases). Germline V lookup: CDR1 LGHNA, CDR2 YSLEER. Trimming stripped 0 bases from V and 3 bases from J, with 8 bases between. The CDR3 runs to 14 residues. Written as DNA, the CDR3 is TGCGCCAGCAGCCAAGAGGACAGTGACTATGGCTACACCTTC. It specifies CASSQEDSDYGYTF.

This clonotype has at least ten counts. This sequence joins TRBV11-2 and TRBJ2-6, with D unresolved. Trimming left V 1 base short and J 2 bases short, with 0 bases between. Germline V lookup: CDR1 SGHAT, CDR2 FQNNGV. The CDR3 loop spans 13 amino acids. The CDR3 loop reads CASSLAGANVLTF. The CDR3 coding sequence is TGTGCCAGCAGCTTAGCTGGGGCCAACGTCCTGACTTTC.

Many counts were recorded for this clonotype. The chain links TRBV7-9 to TRBJ1-1, with TRBD1 identical over 9 bases. Germline V CDR1 and CDR2: SEHNR, FQNEAQ (reference sequence). This CDR3 contains 15 residues. The J segment lost 0 bases and the V segment lost 4 bases, leaving 3 bases of the junction unmatched. The CDR3 DNA is TGTGCCAGCAGCTATGGACAGGGGCTGAACACTGAAGCTTTCTTT. Residues: CASSYGQGLNTEAFF.

In this sample, this clonotype turned up many times. This chain links TRBV24-1 with TRBJ2-1, with 8 bases fitting TRBD1. Germline V gives CDR1 KGHDR, CDR2 SFDVKD. V was clipped by 4 bases and J by 10 bases; unmatched bases: 8. The CDR3 contains 14 residues. CDR3 sequence reads: CATSELGTGKEQFF. The CDR3 bases are TGTGCCACCAGTGAACTTGGGACAGGCAAGGAGCAGTTCTTC.

This clonotype was observed a few times. The rearrangement uses TRBV3-1 and TRBJ2-1; the match to TRBD2 covers 11 bases. J was trimmed by 7 bases and V by 4 bases; bases with no gene match: 9. CDR1 and CDR2 from the germline V gene are LGHDT and YNNKEL (reference sequence). The CDR3 consists of 16 residues. CDR3 DNA: TGTGCCAGCAGCCGGGTGCTAGCGGGGGGTACGAATGAGCAGTTCTTC. Translation gives CASSRVLAGGTNEQFF.

In this sample, this clonotype turned up a few times. The chain joins TRBV4-3 to TRBJ2-7; D perhaps matches TRBD2 (5 bases). The CDR3 covers 14 residues. V dropped 1 base and J dropped 0 bases, with 7 bases sitting between them. Germline V gene sequence: CDR1 LGHNA, CDR2 YSLEER. CDR3 loop: CASSQAGYSYEQYF. For the CDR3, the DNA is TGCGCCAGCAGCCAAGCGGGGTACTCCTACGAGCAGTACTTC.

The table lists this clonotype with a few counts. The V call is TRBV10-3, the J call TRBJ2-4; TRBD2 is a possible D gene (7 bases). Germline-derived CDR1 and CDR2 are ENHRY and SYGVKD. Trimming pared 0 bases from V and 2 bases from J, leaving 11 bases between. This CDR3 has 16 residues. Here the CDR3 DNA reads TGTGCCATCAGTGAGTCGGGGGGGCCTTCCAAAAACATTCAGTACTTC. Protein product: CAISESGGPSKNIQYF.

This chain connects TRBV6-5 to TRBJ1-6; 8 bases fit TRBD1. The CDR3 spans 16 residues. V dropped 5 bases and J dropped 6; count of bases not matched to a gene: 9. Germline V gene data show CDR1 as MNHEY and CDR2 as SVGAGI. The CDR3 DNA is TGTGCCAGCAGTACCCGGGCAGGGGGCATTAATTCACCCCTCCACTTT. Translated: CASSTRAGGINSPLHF.

V is TRBV2 and J is TRBJ1-1; 7 bases align to TRBD1. Trimming cost V 6 bases and J 4 bases; bases outside gene matches: 5. Germline V gene data show CDR1 as SNHLY and CDR2 as FYNNEI. This CDR3 is built from 13 residues. CDR3 bases: TGTGCCAGCAGACAGGGGCTGGGCACTGAAGCTTTCTTT. As protein: CASRQGLGTEAFF.

This clonotype occurred a few times. The chain recombines TRBV6-1 with TRBJ1-5; a possible D gene is TRBD1 (5 bases). The CDR3 runs 14 residues. V shed 6 bases and J shed 7 bases, with 16 bases lying between them. In germline, CDR1 is MNHNS, CDR2 SASEGT. CDR3 amino acids: CASSGGQGGQPQHF. CDR3 DNA: TGTGCCAGCAGCGGAGGGCAGGGTGGACAGCCCCAGCATTTT.

Only a few counts were recorded for this clonotype. The V call is TRBV7-9, the J call TRBJ2-3; D may correspond to TRBD1 or TRBD2 (6 bases each). Germline V gene sequence: CDR1 SEHNR, CDR2 FQNEAQ (reference sequence). The CDR3 has 15 residues. CDR3 DNA: TGTGCTACTCAAGGGGGGCATTCCGAGACAGATACGCAGTATTTT. This encodes CATQGGHSETDTQYF.

This rearrangement joins TRBV20-1 to TRBJ1-5; tentative D call: TRBD1 (5 bases). There are 10 residues in the CDR3. V was trimmed by 6 bases and J by 9 bases, leaving 9 bases between them. CDR1 and CDR2 (germline): DFQATT, SNEGSKA (reference sequence). For the CDR3, the DNA is TGCAGTGCCTTGGGGACGCCCCAGCATTTT. Protein sequence: CSALGTPQHF.

This clonotype was seen at least ten times. The V call is TRBV5-1, the J call TRBJ2-3; 10 nucleotides match TRBD1. Trimming took 3 bases from V and 7 from J; bases not matched to a gene: 8. Germline loops: CDR1 SGHRS, CDR2 YFSETQ. The CDR3 loop spans 15 amino acids. CDR3 nucleotide sequence: TGCGCCAGCAGCTGGGACGACAGGGGGCCGAATACGCAGTATTTT. Translating it yields CASSWDDRGPNTQYF. Using reference TRBV5-1 and TRBJ2-3 for the parts outside the CDR3, the full variable domain is KAGVTQTPRYLIKTRGQQVTLSCSPISGHRSVSWYQQTPGQGLQFLFEYFSETQRNKGNFPGRFSGRQFSNSRSEMNVSTLELGDSALYLCASSWDDRGPNTQYFGPGTRLTVL.